Following are 28 T cell receptor beta chains from one sample sequenced in a study of beta chain features in type 1 diabetes. Expressed TCRB transcripts got sequenced, as all isolated RNA was reverse transcribed. Some clones are missing from TCRdb's copy, which holds only in-frame ones; the method was immunoSEQ multiplex PCR. The data show over 100,000 clones, under 40% seen once. The source material was stem cell memory CD4+ T cells from blood. Receptors originate from a woman in her late teens or twenties in good health.

This clone has just a few counts. The J gene is TRBJ1-1, the V gene TRBV28, with a tentative D call TRBD1 (6 bases). V was cut by 3 bases and J by 7 bases, with 9 bases left in between. Germline-derived CDR1 and CDR2 are MDHEN and SYDVKM. CDR3 size: 12 residues. The DNA of the CDR3 is TGTGCCAGCAGTTTTCGGGACATTGAAGCTTTCTTT. Its protein product is CASSFRDIEAFF.

This clone occurred a few times. This chain links TRBV2 with TRBJ1-1; unclear D gene. V was cut by 2 bases and J by 7 bases, with 17 bases left in between. Germline V gene data show CDR1 as SNHLY and CDR2 as FYNNEI. CDR3 length: 15 residues. CDR3: CASSELLRGPHEAFF. CDR3 coding DNA: TGTGCCAGCAGTGAACTGCTGCGAGGGCCCCATGAAGCTTTCTTT.

V and J are TRBV18 and TRBJ2-7; D is undetermined. CDR1 and CDR2 from the germline V gene are KGHSH and LQKENI. Trimming shortened V by 3 bases and J by 3 bases, and 6 bases separated the two germline ends. CDR3 length equals 12 residues. The CDR3 is CASSPSNYEQYF. DNA of the CDR3: TGTGCCAGCTCACCGTCAAACTACGAGCAGTACTTC.

As DNA, the CDR3 is TGTGCCAGCAGCTTTGTCAGGGGGTACAATGAGCAGTTCTTC. It is translated as CASSFVRGYNEQFF. This chain joins TRBV5-4 and TRBJ2-1; 7 bases match TRBD1. Trimming at V came to 2 bases and at J to 4 bases, leaving 3 bases not matched to a gene. Germline V gene lookup returns CDR1 SGHNT and CDR2 YYREEE (reference sequence). The CDR3 totals 14 residues.

The rearrangement joins TRBV18 to TRBJ1-5; 8 positions agree with TRBD1. The CDR3 covers 14 residues. Germline CDR1 KGHSH, CDR2 LQKENI. V was pared by 4 bases and J by 7 bases, with 6 bases of the junction left unmatched. The CDR3 bases are TGTGCCAGCTCACGACAGGGGTCCGGCCAGCCCCAGCATTTT. It codes for CASSRQGSGQPQHF.

This clone was seen a few times. This sequence joins TRBV7-2 and TRBJ2-3, with 14 bases lining up with TRBD2. Germline CDR1 is SGHTA and CDR2 is FQGNSA. The CDR3 is made up of 16 amino acids. V lost 4 bases to trimming and J lost 1 base; unmatched junction nucleotides: 1. For the CDR3, the DNA is TGTGCCAGCAGCTCGGGACTAGCGGGAGGCACAGATACGCAGTATTTT. It is translated as CASSSGLAGGTDTQYF.

The rearrangement joins TRBV6-1 to TRBJ2-7; tentatively, D is TRBD2 (5 bases). In germline, CDR1 is MNHNS, CDR2 SASEGT. This CDR3 is 16 amino acids long. Trimming left V 0 bases short and J 4 bases short, with 16 bases between. The CDR3 nucleotides read TGTGCCAGCAGTGAAGCGGCTAGCCAAGGAATTTACGAGCAGTACTTC. It yields the protein CASSEAASQGIYEQYF.

The chain uses TRBV7-9 and TRBJ1-1; D is undetermined. CDR3 length: 12 residues. V lost 3 bases and J 2 bases, leaving 4 bases between the germline ends. Germline V CDR1 and CDR2: SEHNR, FQNEAQ (reference sequence). In DNA, the CDR3 is TGTGCCAGCAGCTTCAGTAACACTGAAGCTTTCTTT. The encoded protein is CASSFSNTEAFF.

V and J are TRBV5-1 and TRBJ2-5; perhaps TRBD2 as D (6 bases). This CDR3 contains 16 residues. In germline, CDR1 is SGHRS, CDR2 YFSETQ. Trimming took off 0 bases at V and 5 bases at J, with 17 bases between the two ends. The CDR3 DNA reads TGCGCCAGCAGCTTGGTCGCGGGGATGATTAGCGAGACCCAGTACTTC. Amino acid sequence: CASSLVAGMISETQYF.

The rearrangement uses TRBV7-2 and TRBJ1-4; D gene unclear. Trimming took 2 bases from V and 8 from J, leaving 9 bases between them. Germline-derived CDR1 and CDR2 are SGHTA and FQGNSA. CDR3 size: 13 residues. The CDR3 is CASSLRSREKLFF. The CDR3 nucleotides are TGTGCCAGCAGCTTAAGATCCCGGGAAAAACTGTTTTTT.

This clone was counted only a few times. The V and J genes are TRBV19 and TRBJ1-5; no definite D call. Trimming took off 1 base at V and 4 bases at J, with 8 bases between the two ends. The CDR3 is made up of 14 amino acids. Germline V lookup: CDR1 LNHDA, CDR2 SQIVND (reference sequence). The CDR3 sequence is CASSIGQSNQPQHF. Here the CDR3 DNA reads TGTGCCAGTAGTATAGGCCAGTCAAATCAGCCCCAGCATTTT.

The J gene is TRBJ2-1, the V gene TRBV2; the match to TRBD1 covers 9 bases. Trimming took 6 bases from V and 5 from J; bases not matched to a gene: 8. From germline, CDR1 is SNHLY and CDR2 FYNNEI. The CDR3 runs to 15 residues. The CDR3 coding sequence is TGTGCCAGCAGGGTTGACAGGGGGGAAAACAATGAGCAGTTCTTC. This translates into CASRVDRGENNEQFF.

The chain couples TRBV7-9 to TRBJ2-1, with 11 bases aligning to TRBD2. The V gene end was trimmed by 5 bases and the J gene end by 5 bases; junction bases not matched to a gene: 11. Germline CDR1 is SEHNR and CDR2 is FQNEAQ (reference sequence). The CDR3 contains 17 residues. CDR3 sequence reads: CASSPGTSGGGDNEQFF. The CDR3 DNA follows: TGTGCCAGCAGCCCGGGGACTAGCGGAGGGGGGGACAATGAGCAGTTCTTC.

CDR3 nucleotide sequence: TGTGCCAGCAGTTACGAGGGCGGGAGGTACAGTGGTGAGCAGTTCTTC. Translated: CASSYEGGRYSGEQFF. The chain couples TRBV6-5 to TRBJ2-1; 8 bases are shared with TRBD2. V was pared by 2 bases and J by 9 bases, with 12 bases of the junction left unmatched. CDR1 is MNHEY and CDR2 is SVGAGI in the germline V gene. The CDR3 runs 16 residues.

This clone was observed a handful of times. The chain couples TRBV15 to TRBJ1-1, with D unclear. CDR1 is LNHNV and CDR2 is YYDKDF in the germline V gene (reference sequence). The CDR3 totals 15 residues. V dropped 0 bases and J dropped 4 bases, with 12 bases sitting between them. CDR3 protein: CATSRDYEGGTEAFF. The DNA of the CDR3 is TGTGCCACCAGCAGAGATTATGAGGGCGGCACTGAAGCTTTCTTT.

The chain links TRBV7-2 to TRBJ1-1; perhaps TRBD1 as D (5 bases). V shed 5 bases and J shed 2 bases, with 9 bases lying between them. Germline CDR1 SGHTA, CDR2 FQGNSA. CDR3 length equals 13 residues. CDR3 in DNA: TGTGCCAGCAGCAGACAGAGTAACACTGAAGCTTTCTTT. It is translated as CASSRQSNTEAFF. The complete variable domain, with remaining parts taken from reference TRBV7-2 and TRBJ1-1, reads GAGVSQSPSNKVTEKGKDVELRCDPISGHTALYWYRQSLGQGLEFLIYFQGNSAPDKSGLPSDRFSAERTGGSVSTLTIQRTQQEDSAVYLCASSRQSNTEAFFGQGTRLTVV.

Comment on this clone: The identical CDR3 is also encoded by other nucleotide sequences in the sample. V is TRBV20-1 and J is TRBJ2-7; D uncertain. V lost 3 bases to trimming and J lost 3 bases, with 3 bases between them. Germline V gives CDR1 DFQATT, CDR2 SNEGSKA (reference sequence). This CDR3 has 10 amino acids. The CDR3 DNA follows: TGCAGTGCTAGTTACTACGAGCAGTACTTC. This sequence encodes CSASYYEQYF.

This chain's CDR3 is CASSLVGQGFNEQFF. The CDR3 DNA follows: TGTGCCAGCAGCCTCGTGGGACAGGGGTTCAATGAGCAGTTCTTC. J is TRBJ2-1 and V is TRBV7-9; 10 nucleotides match TRBD1. Germline V gives CDR1 SEHNR, CDR2 FQNEAQ (reference sequence). The CDR3 contains 15 residues. The V gene end was trimmed by 5 bases and the J gene end by 6 bases; junction bases not matched to a gene: 7.

The V gene is TRBV11-2, the J gene TRBJ1-4; tentative D call: TRBD1 (5 bases). The CDR3 sequence is 14 residues long. The ends were cut back, 5 bases at V and 8 bases at J, with 15 bases in the middle. Germline-derived CDR1 and CDR2 are SGHAT and FQNNGV. In DNA form, the CDR3 reads TGTGCCAGCAGCCGGGGGAGGACCCTCGAAAAACTGTTTTTT. This gives the protein CASSRGRTLEKLFF.

This clone was detected a few times. The CDR3 is CASAREGRPILTDTQYF. For the CDR3, the DNA is TGTGCCAGCGCCCGGGAGGGCAGGCCAATTCTCACAGATACGCAGTATTTT. The chain combines TRBV7-9 with TRBJ2-3; TRBD2 matches 8 bases. The CDR3 is 17 residues long. With 8 bases clipped from V and 2 bases from J, the junction kept 15 bases outside the gene matches. The V gene's germline CDR1 is SEHNR and CDR2 FQNEAQ (reference sequence).

The chain combines TRBV19 with TRBJ1-2; D not certain. V was cut by 5 bases and J by 4 bases, with 11 bases left in between. Per the germline V gene, CDR1 is LNHDA and CDR2 is SQIVND (reference sequence). CDR3 length: 13 residues. The CDR3 loop is CASSRTEGYGYTF. In DNA form, the CDR3 reads TGTGCCAGTAGTCGAACAGAGGGCTATGGCTACACCTTC.

A few counts support this clone. The chain recombines TRBV29-1 with TRBJ2-5; 8 positions match TRBD1. Germline-derived CDR1 and CDR2 are SQVTM and ANQGSEA. The trim removed 3 bases at V and 5 bases at J, leaving 8 bases unmatched. The CDR3 contains 14 residues. In DNA form, the CDR3 reads TGCAGCGTTGAGCCTCAGGGGGCGTGGGAGACCCAGTACTTC. It codes for CSVEPQGAWETQYF.

The chain links TRBV5-1 to TRBJ2-5, with D perhaps matching TRBD1 (5 bases). Germline V lookup: CDR1 SGHRS, CDR2 YFSETQ. This CDR3 has 13 amino acids. Trimming removed 4 bases from V and 5 bases from J, with 12 bases in between. CDR3 loop: CASSLTATETQYF. CDR3 nucleotides: TGCGCCAGCAGCCTGACAGCCACGGAGACCCAGTACTTC.

V and J are TRBV7-2 and TRBJ1-5; D possibly corresponds to TRBD1 (6 bases). V lost 5 bases, J lost 5 bases, and 10 bases lay in between. The CDR3 extends over 13 amino acids. Germline V gives CDR1 SGHTA, CDR2 FQGNSA. The CDR3: CASSGQYHQPQHF. CDR3 DNA: TGTGCCAGCAGCGGACAGTACCATCAGCCCCAGCATTTT.

The rearrangement links TRBV11-2 to TRBJ2-6; D is perhaps TRBD2 (6 bases). The CDR3 is 15 residues long. Trimming shortened V by 2 bases and J by 2 bases, and 7 bases separated the two germline ends. CDR1 and CDR2 (germline): SGHAT, FQNNGV. CDR3 bases: TGTGCCAGCAGCTTACGGGGGACTGGGGCCAACGTCCTGACTTTC. This sequence encodes CASSLRGTGANVLTF.

The chain combines TRBV29-1 with TRBJ1-1, with 10 bases lining up with TRBD1. The CDR3 is made up of 11 amino acids. Unmatched junction bases numbered 4, after V lost 7 bases and J lost 8 bases. The V gene's germline CDR1 is SQVTM and CDR2 ANQGSEA. CDR3: CSADRGREAFF. The CDR3 nucleotides read TGCAGCGCCGACAGGGGGCGGGAAGCTTTCTTT.

This chain connects TRBV9 to TRBJ1-1, with D possibly being TRBD1 (5 bases). Deletions cut 3 bases from V and 2 bases from J, with 14 bases between. The CDR3 totals 15 residues. The germline V gene has CDR1 SGDLS and CDR2 YYNGEE. CDR3 nucleotide sequence: TGTGCCAGCAGCGCCAGCTGGGGCACCAACACTGAAGCTTTCTTT. It is translated as CASSASWGTNTEAFF.

V is TRBV28 and J is TRBJ1-4; TRBD1 matches at 10 bases. CDR1 is MDHEN, CDR2 SYDVKM, per germline. The CDR3 runs to 15 residues. Trimming took 5 bases from V and 7 from J; bases not matched to a gene: 7. The CDR3: CASSPGTGVGEKLFF. The CDR3 DNA follows: TGTGCCAGCAGTCCCGGGACAGGGGTTGGTGAAAAACTGTTTTTT. Supplemented by reference TRBV28 and TRBJ1-4, the full variable domain reads DVKVTQSSRYLVKRTGEKVFLECVQDMDHENMFWYRQDPGLGLRLIYFSYDVKMKEKGDIPEGYSVSREKKERFSLILESASTNQTSMYLCASSPGTGVGEKLFFGSGTQLSVL.